Following are 5 T cell receptor beta chains from one sample sequenced in a study of CD8 T cells in Susac syndrome (dated by TCRdb to about 2019). The library came from the immunoSEQ multiplex PCR assay. RNA was extracted using the RNeasy kit, and about 0.45 to 1 microgram was reverse transcribed with random hexamers. TCRdb's own reprocessing of the public reads used fastp at Q25 and MiXCR and kept productive beta chains. CDR3 protein duplicates are merged, each entry listing the most common genes and DNA. For this sample there are around 99,000 distinct CDR3 sequences; 90% to 98% appear just once. The ten largest account for 0.075% to 0.1% of the sample. The specimen was CD4+ T cells from PBMCs. Receptors originate from a human donor in good health.

The V and J genes are TRBV7-2 and TRBJ2-7; D is possibly TRBD1 or TRBD2 (5 bases each). The CDR3 is made up of 13 amino acids. CDR1 and CDR2 (germline): SGHTA, FQGNSA. V lost 4 bases and J lost 9, with 16 bases in between. CDR3 sequence (DNA): TGTGCCAGCAGCTCGGGACCGACGGGTGTGCAGTACTTC. As protein: CASSSGPTGVQYF.

The chain recombines TRBV20-1 with TRBJ2-5, with 9 bases that match TRBD2. V gave up 5 bases and J gave up 5 bases; unmatched junction bases: 12. Germline V gene data show CDR1 as DFQATT and CDR2 as SNEGSKA (reference sequence). This CDR3 contains 15 residues. CDR3 nucleotide sequence: TGCAGTGCTCTGAGGGTAGCGGGAGTCAGTGAGACCCAGTACTTC. Its protein product is CSALRVAGVSETQYF.

This clonotype has only one observation. This chain uses TRBV30 with TRBJ1-4, with D maybe TRBD1 (5 bases). Trimming took off 4 bases at V and 7 bases at J, with 13 bases between the two ends. The CDR3 consists of 13 residues. Per the germline V gene, CDR1 is GTSNPN and CDR2 is SVGIG (reference sequence). DNA of the CDR3: TGTGCCTGGATGGCGGCAGGGTTTGAAAAACTGTTTTTT. Protein: CAWMAAGFEKLFF.

The chain uses TRBV20-1 and TRBJ1-6, with 8 bases that match TRBD1. The CDR3 loop spans 15 amino acids. After removal of 3 bases from V and 6 bases from J, the junction contained 7 bases not matched to a gene. Germline-derived CDR1 and CDR2 are DFQATT and SNEGSKA (reference sequence). The DNA of the CDR3 is TGCAGTGCTAGTAATCAGGGGGCGGGTAATTCACCCCTCCACTTT. This encodes CSASNQGAGNSPLHF.

The CDR3 DNA sequence: TGTGCCAGCAGTGTAACTGCGACAGACTCGAAACACGAGCAGTACTTC. This translates into CASSVTATDSKHEQYF. V is TRBV25-1 and J is TRBJ2-7; weak D call: TRBD1 (5 bases). The V end lost 4 bases, the J end lost 5 bases, and 21 bases lay between the germline ends. There are 16 residues in the CDR3. Germline CDR1 MGHDK, CDR2 SYGVNS.